This TCR beta chain was sequenced for a study of cytomegalovirus exposure and HLA in healthy donors (TCRdb year 2017). Background for the entire study: According to a later analysis, one platform produced both the 120 validation repertoires and the 620 or so repertoires of the first cohort. High-throughput TCR immunosequencing, statistical association of individual TCRs with disease status, and machine learning were combined to predict cytomegalovirus infection status. In addition to the first cohort of approximately 650 subjects, a separate validation cohort of approximately 110 different subjects was used. The study aimed to test whether cataloging public T cell receptors could reveal signatures of past pathogen exposure. Summary of the overall study and its limitations: While some public TCRs were present in many individuals, most TCR sequences turned up only very rarely across donors. A few of the identified cytomegalovirus-associated TCR beta chains were confirmed in vitro to be specific for cytomegalovirus antigens. According to the authors, the approach could potentially be generalized to other disease states and immunological phenotypes. Subsequent analysis determined that TCRs grouped into clusters in the first cohort also showed a tendency toward co-occurrence across the roughly 120 validation repertoires, and roughly 95% of cluster scores exceeded 0. In both the original and validation cohorts, the classifier was reported to diagnose cytomegalovirus status with high specificity and sensitivity. The study listed 170 or so TCR beta chains as associated with cytomegalovirus. A later analysis lacked HLA typing for the validation cohort, so it scored co-occurrence in that cohort across all 110 or so repertoires.

Cut back by 4 bases and 5 bases, the V and J ends lie 15 bases apart. CDR3 length: 15 amino acids, cysteine to phenylalanine. The retained sequence is limited to the CDR3, 45 bases, with the frame set at the first base. As encoded in the germline V gene, CDR1 is KGHSH while CDR2 is LQKENI. The receptor library was made with the immunoSEQ multiplex PCR assay. The study's processing was this. To diagnose cytomegalovirus status from the catalog of TCR beta chain sequences, a statistical classification framework was built. TCRdb took over this immuneACCESS table, retaining in-frame rearrangements with V and J assigned. Such tables are incomplete; in checked studies, under half of the missing clones stem from an unresolved V gene, and the remainder is unexplained. Clone size and V and J calls were adopted from that table, with D and trimming inferred from the DNA. This sample has 100,000 to 150,000 clones in its table, and 89% of those were observed once. The top ten clones comprise roughly 2% of the sample.

Concerning this clone itself: Its binding antigen is unknown. Per-base qualities were not stored, and no clone one base away is much larger.

The donors belonged to the validation cohort of around 110 subjects, which was separate from the roughly 670-subject first cohort. The sequence came from a woman aged 18-29 years in good health and CMV-seronegative. Sequenced: PBMCs. The V gene is TRBV18 and the J gene is TRBJ2-1; the D region possibly corresponds to TRBD2 (5 bases align). The CDR3 in this case is CASSRAGPSHNEQFF. DNA sequence: TGTGCCAGCTCACGCGCGGGCCCCTCACACAATGAGCAGTTCTTC.